The clone carrying this T cell receptor beta chain was counted a few times. Germline CDR1 LNHDA, CDR2 SQIVND (reference sequence). Trimming took 4 bases from V and 7 from J, leaving 10 bases between them. CDR3 length: 12 amino acids. Methods used by the authors: Estimates of nucleated cell counts were drawn from the amplification of reference gene primers. Assay: immunoSEQ multiplex PCR; the TCRdb copy retains only in-frame clones and omits some. The D gene and trimming were derived from the DNA, and the V and J assignments and clone size from that table. The sample lists some 240,000 clones, about 79% occurring once. These data originate in a study of blood T cell repertoires in COVID-19. Across the study: There were acute and convalescent COVID-19 samples, and they came from the United States, Italy and Spain. The analysed material was cDNA or gDNA that came from T cells, B-cell-depleted T cells, or PBMCs.

This sequence originates from a woman aged 40 to 49 who had recovered from COVID-19. The sample comprised peripheral blood. J is TRBJ1-1 and V is TRBV19; D gene uncertain. In DNA form, the CDR3 reads TGTGCCAGTAGTAGCTACGGGTTTGAAGCTTTCTTT. Translation: CASSSYGFEAFF.